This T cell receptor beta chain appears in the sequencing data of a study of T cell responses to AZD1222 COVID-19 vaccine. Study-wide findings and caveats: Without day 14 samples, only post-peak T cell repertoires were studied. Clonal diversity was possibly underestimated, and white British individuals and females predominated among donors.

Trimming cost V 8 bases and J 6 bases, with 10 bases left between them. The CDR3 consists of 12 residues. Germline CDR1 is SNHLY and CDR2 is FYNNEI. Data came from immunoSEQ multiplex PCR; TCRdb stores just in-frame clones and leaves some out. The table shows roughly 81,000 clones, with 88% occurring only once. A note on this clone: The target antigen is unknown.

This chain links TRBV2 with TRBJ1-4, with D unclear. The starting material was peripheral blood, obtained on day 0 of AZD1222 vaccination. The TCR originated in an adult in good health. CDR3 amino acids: CASRLGDEKLFF. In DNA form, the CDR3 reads TGTGCCAGCCGTCTGGGCGATGAAAAACTGTTTTTT.